Listed below are T cell receptor beta chains from one sample, sequenced in a study of response to subunit inactivated influenza vaccine. TCRdb re-called the RT-PCR reads with MiXCR, one entry per CDR3 protein. This sample carries roughly 620,000 distinct CDR3 sequences, roughly 12% of them seen once, and the ten largest clones take about 10%. Another study also made use of these data, one on T cells expressing NK-cell markers.

Specimen: PBMCs from blood, collected on the day of vaccination. All receptors derive from a man over 45 who received an inactivated influenza vaccine. Both conserved end residues are part of each CDR3.

j_gene: TRBJ2-7; v_gene: TRBV4-3; CDR3aa: CASSQDLARGDEQYF
j_gene: TRBJ2-7; v_gene: TRBV5-1; CDR3aa: CASSTGAGFNEQYF
j_gene: TRBJ2-7; v_gene: TRBV5-6; CDR3aa: CASSFTGTREYEQYF
j_gene: TRBJ2-2; v_gene: TRBV14; CDR3aa: CASSLTAGVGELFF
j_gene: TRBJ2-6; v_gene: TRBV28; CDR3aa: CASRTTGTGANVLTF
j_gene: TRBJ1-4; v_gene: TRBV5-6; CDR3aa: CASSHRDNEKLFF
j_gene: TRBJ2-3; v_gene: TRBV7-2; CDR3aa: CASGVGGATDTQYF
j_gene: TRBJ1-5; v_gene: TRBV12-3/TRBV12-4; CDR3aa: CASSWTGAQPQHF
j_gene: TRBJ2-4; v_gene: TRBV7-2; CDR3aa: CASSPRLVIAKNIQYF
j_gene: TRBJ2-3; v_gene: TRBV20-1; CDR3aa: CSAGRASTDTQYF
j_gene: TRBJ1-4; v_gene: TRBV29-1; CDR3aa: CSVERGEKLFF
j_gene: TRBJ1-1; v_gene: TRBV20-1; CDR3aa: CSARVRVPHTEAFF
j_gene: TRBJ1-5; v_gene: TRBV2; CDR3aa: CASREQGNRNQPQHF
j_gene: TRBJ2-3; v_gene: TRBV6-2/TRBV6-3; CDR3aa: CASSRTEYTQYF
j_gene: TRBJ2-1; v_gene: TRBV9; CDR3aa: CASSVGTHNEQFF
j_gene: TRBJ1-1; v_gene: TRBV9; CDR3aa: CASSVAEVSGNAEAFF
j_gene: TRBJ2-3; v_gene: TRBV20-1; CDR3aa: CSARQSFTDTQYF
j_gene: TRBJ2-7; v_gene: TRBV2; CDR3aa: CASSEGVAGVLYEQYF
j_gene: TRBJ2-1; v_gene: TRBV12-3/TRBV12-4; CDR3aa: CASRDPGQPDNEQFF
j_gene: TRBJ2-3; v_gene: TRBV29-1; CDR3aa: CSVEVGTRGDTQYF
j_gene: TRBJ2-5; v_gene: TRBV11-3; CDR3aa: CASSRGPGETQYF
j_gene: TRBJ2-1; v_gene: TRBV6-2/TRBV6-3; CDR3aa: CASTPGGGLSNEQFF
j_gene: TRBJ2-2; v_gene: TRBV12-3/TRBV12-4; CDR3aa: CASSLGRGLNTGELFF
j_gene: TRBJ2-4; v_gene: TRBV15; CDR3aa: CATSRLPGQGLKNIQYF
j_gene: TRBJ2-1; v_gene: TRBV24-1; CDR3aa: CATSDLRTSGGQFF
j_gene: TRBJ2-3; v_gene: TRBV7-2; CDR3aa: CASSWSGGVRTDTQYF
j_gene: TRBJ1-1; v_gene: TRBV12-5; CDR3aa: CASGLGGVNTEAFF